The rows below give T cell receptor beta chains drawn from one sample of a study of T cell repertoires in cytomegalovirus infection. No antigen is known for these receptors. TCRdb reanalysed the reads using MiXCR and keeps one entry per CDR3 protein. The sample lists approximately 470,000 distinct CDR3 sequences; approximately 40% were seen once. The sequenced sample was cultured PBMCs, obtained from culture after CMV antigen stimulation. Every receptor here comes from a human donor in good health (CMV status not recorded). Some clones in this sample may be carry-over from other donors' samples. The CDR3 runs from the conserved cysteine through the conserved F or W. A D gene is named only where the DNA matches it firmly. Only some rows state a clone size, as once, few, many or a class for expanded clones.

TRBV18,-,-,TRBJ1-1,TGTGCCAGCTCACCGTCACTCGGTCAGATGAACACTGAAGCTTTCTTT,CASSPSLGQMNTEAFF
TRBV7-2,few,TRBD1,TRBJ2-7,TGTGCCAGCAGCTTCAGACAGGGGGTCTCCTACGAGCAGTACTTC,CASSFRQGVSYEQYF
TRBV12-3/TRBV12-4,-,TRBD1,TRBJ1-2,TGTGCCAGCAGTTCTCGGGACAGGGATGGCTACACCTTC,CASSSRDRDGYTF
TRBV12-3/TRBV12-4,-,-,TRBJ2-1,TGTGCCAGCAGGCGGAGGGAGGCCCACAATGAGCAGTTCTTC,CASRRREAHNEQFF
TRBV12-3/TRBV12-4,-,-,TRBJ2-3,TGTGCCAGCAGTTTAACCGCCCTCGTAGATACGCAGTATTTT,CASSLTALVDTQYF
TRBV11-2,few,-,TRBJ2-2,TGTGCCAGCAGTGACGGCGCGGGGACCGGGGAGCTGTTTTTT,CASSDGAGTGELFF
TRBV20-1,few,TRBD2,TRBJ2-1,TGCAGTGTGAGCGCGGGAGTCAGGGATGAGCAGTTCTTC,CSVSAGVRDEQFF
TRBV11-2,few,TRBD1,TRBJ2-7,TGTGCCAGCAGTATCCTGTGGGGACAGGGGCTCCACGAGCAGTACTTC,CASSILWGQGLHEQYF
TRBV5-4,once,TRBD2,TRBJ2-2,TGTGCCAGCAGCACAAAGAGCGGGGCAAACACCGGGGAGCTGTTTTTT,CASSTKSGANTGELFF
TRBV25-1,-,-,TRBJ1-5,TGTGCCATCGAGCCCCACCGGGCCGTGGGGAATCAGCCCCAGCATTTT,CAIEPHRAVGNQPQHF
TRBV4-1,-,-,TRBJ2-1,TGCGCCAGCAGCCCCCTGAAGCGGCGATACAATGAGCAGTTCTTC,CASSPLKRRYNEQFF
TRBV7-2,many,-,TRBJ2-3,TGTGCCAGCAGCCCTGGGGGCGGAAGGACAGATACGCAGTATTTT,CASSPGGGRTDTQYF
TRBV27,-,-,TRBJ2-5,TGTGCCAGCAGTCCCCACTCTCCCTCTGGGGTCCAAGAGACCCAGTACTTC,CASSPHSPSGVQETQYF
TRBV5-4,-,TRBD2,TRBJ2-5,TGTGCCAGCAGCCGCGTTTGGGCGGGGGGGGAGACCCAGTACTTC,CASSRVWAGGETQYF
TRBV7-8,-,-,TRBJ1-1,TGTGCCAGCAGCGACAGGAGGGACACTGAAGCTTTCTTT,CASSDRRDTEAFF
TRBV4-3,few,TRBD2,TRBJ2-5,TGCGCCAGCAGCCACGGGACTAGCGCTCAAGAGACCCAGTACTTC,CASSHGTSAQETQYF
TRBV7-9,-,-,TRBJ2-7,TGTGCCAGCAGCTTAGGGTCAGGTATTGGAATCTACGAGCAGTACTTC,CASSLGSGIGIYEQYF
TRBV6-1,few,TRBD2,TRBJ2-1,TGTGCCAGTACCGGGACTAACTACAATGAGCAGTTCTTC,CASTGTNYNEQFF
TRBV19,once,-,TRBJ1-1,TGTGCCAGTAGTCGAACTTCCTGGACAGTGAACACTGAAGCTTTCTTT,CASSRTSWTVNTEAFF
TRBV3-1,-,TRBD1,TRBJ1-2,TGTGCCAGCAGCCCTACAGGGGACGGTGGCTACACCTTC,CASSPTGDGGYTF
TRBV7-2,few,-,TRBJ1-1,TGTGCCAGCAGCTCCAGGACAGCAGGTGAAGCTTTCTTT,CASSSRTAGEAFF
TRBV7-2,-,-,TRBJ2-2,TGTGCCAGCAGCCTTCCGGGAGATGTTAGCGGGGAGCTGTTTTTT,CASSLPGDVSGELFF
TRBV6-6,-,-,TRBJ2-7,TGTGCCAGCAGTTCGGGACGTCTCCTCTACGAGCAGTACTTC,CASSSGRLLYEQYF
TRBV7-6,-,TRBD2,TRBJ2-2,TGTGCCAGCAGCTTAGGACTAGCGGGAGACGGGGAGCTGTTTTTT,CASSLGLAGDGELFF